The entry that follows covers one T cell receptor (beta chain) sequence. This table comes from immunoSEQ multiplex PCR, and its TCRdb copy is limited to in-frame clones, with some not included. The sample consists of fewer than 300,000 clones, around 92% of them appearing once. This entry is derived from a study of blood T cell repertoires in COVID-19. The CDR3 runs 16 residues. Germline V CDR1 and CDR2: SNHLY, FYNNEI. With 0 bases clipped from V and 2 bases from J, the junction kept 7 bases outside the gene matches. V gene TRBV2 combines with J gene TRBJ2-7, with TRBD1 matching 7 bases. The clonotype comes from a person aged 18 to 29 with COVID-19, enrolled during active disease. Sequencing was carried out using peripheral blood. The DNA of the CDR3 is TGTGCCAGCAGTGAAGCGAAGGGGGACAGAGCCTACGAGCAGTACTTC. Protein sequence: CASSEAKGDRAYEQYF.